These 22 T cell receptor beta chains came from one sample sequenced in a study of cytomegalovirus exposure and HLA in healthy donors. Primers for the PCR totalled 60 Vbeta and 13 Jbeta. Sequenced by immunoSEQ multiplex PCR; TCRdb stores in-frame clones only, minus some. The data show more than 150,000 clones, with roughly 80% seen just once and around 1.4% held by the top ten. Sequencing was performed on PBMCs. Receptor source: a girl aged 10 to 17 in good health and CMV-seropositive.

The chain carries TRBV18 and TRBJ2-2; 9 bases are a match to TRBD2. Germline V gene sequence: CDR1 KGHSH, CDR2 LQKENI. This CDR3 has 15 amino acids. The V segment lost 4 bases and the J segment 7 bases; nucleotides outside the gene matches: 7. In DNA, the CDR3 is TGTGCCAGCTCACGGGCAGCGGGAGGAAACGGGGAGCTGTTTTTT. This codes for CASSRAAGGNGELFF.

V gene TRBV10-2 combines with J gene TRBJ2-1, with TRBD2 matching 10 bases. In germline, CDR1 is WSHSY, CDR2 SAAADI. The V and J ends lost 6 bases and 2 bases, in that order; junction bases with no gene match: 4. CDR3 length: 15 amino acids. CDR3 sequence (DNA): TGCGCCAGCAGACCGGGACTAGCGCCCTACAATGAGCAGTTCTTC. Translating it yields CASRPGLAPYNEQFF.

CDR3 protein: CASSLAGGNYNEQFF. CDR3 DNA sequence: TGCGCCAGCAGCCTAGCGGGAGGCAACTACAATGAGCAGTTCTTC. The J gene is TRBJ2-1, the V gene TRBV4-1; TRBD2 agrees at 10 bases. CDR3 length equals 15 residues. J lost 3 bases, V lost 4 bases, and 3 bases had no gene match. Germline V gives CDR1 MGHRA, CDR2 YSYEKL.

This clone has only one observation. V and J are TRBV15 and TRBJ2-3; the D gene is possibly TRBD2 (5 bases). Germline-derived CDR1 and CDR2 are LNHNV and YYDKDF (reference sequence). This CDR3 is 15 amino acids long. V gave up 2 bases and J gave up 4 bases, with 13 bases separating them. The CDR3 nucleotides read TGTGCCACCAGCAGATCGGGAACCATGGCAGATACGCAGTATTTT. This gives the protein CATSRSGTMADTQYF. The full variable domain, its missing parts supplied by reference TRBV15 and TRBJ2-3, is DAMVIQNPRYQVTQFGKPVTLSCSQTLNHNVMYWYQQKSSQAPKLLFHYYDKDFNNEADTPDNFQSRRPNTSFCFLDIRSPGLGDTAMYLCATSRSGTMADTQYFGPGTRLTVL.

The chain uses TRBV11-2 and TRBJ1-3, with 7 bases fitting TRBD1. Germline V gene sequence: CDR1 SGHAT, CDR2 FQNNGV. The CDR3 runs 16 residues. Trimming at V came to 4 bases and at J to 1 base, leaving 7 bases not matched to a gene. In DNA, the CDR3 is TGTGCCAGCAGCTCCGTACCGGGACAGTCTGGAAACACCATATATTTT. It codes for CASSSVPGQSGNTIYF.

The chain has TRBV30 and TRBJ1-3, with unresolved D. CDR1 is GTSNPN and CDR2 is SVGIG in the germline V gene (reference sequence). Trimming removed 1 base from V and 2 bases from J, with 12 bases in between. The CDR3 runs 15 residues. The CDR3 loop is CAWSDITRAGNTIYF. The CDR3 DNA reads TGTGCCTGGAGTGATATAACTCGAGCTGGAAACACCATATATTTT.

The CDR3 DNA sequence: TGTGCCAGCACCCTGGGGGACAGCTACAATGAGCAGTTCTTC. Translation: CASTLGDSYNEQFF. The chain carries TRBV28 and TRBJ2-1; TRBD1 aligns across 7 bases. The V gene end was trimmed by 7 bases and the J gene end by 3 bases; junction bases not matched to a gene: 6. Per germline, CDR1 MDHEN and CDR2 SYDVKM. The CDR3 has 14 amino acids.

This clone was detected a few times. This chain connects TRBV30 to TRBJ1-1, with D perhaps TRBD1 (6 bases). The CDR3 has 13 residues. CDR1 and CDR2 (germline): GTSNPN, SVGIG (reference sequence). V was pared by 0 bases and J by 7 bases, with 12 bases between. CDR3 DNA sequence: TGTGCCTGGAGTGTACTGGGGGCGGGTGAAGCTTTCTTT. Protein product: CAWSVLGAGEAFF. Full variable domain (outside the CDR3, taken from reference TRBV30 and TRBJ1-1): SQTIHQWPATLVQPVGSPLSLECTVEGTSNPNLYWYRQAAGRGLQLLFYSVGIGQISSEVPQNLSASRPQDRQFILSSKKLLLSDSGFYLCAWSVLGAGEAFFGQGTRLTVV.

The chain carries TRBV19 and TRBJ2-5; weak D call: TRBD2 (6 bases). The CDR3 is 15 residues long. Per the germline V gene, CDR1 is LNHDA and CDR2 is SQIVND (reference sequence). The ends were cut back, 3 bases at V and 6 bases at J, with 17 bases in the middle. CDR3 loop: CASSISAVGGKTQYF. The CDR3 DNA is TGTGCCAGTAGTATCTCGGCGGTGGGGGGTAAGACCCAGTACTTC.

This rearrangement joins TRBV7-8 to TRBJ1-4; 12 positions match TRBD1. Trimming removed 4 bases from V and 10 bases from J; junction bases left unmatched: 4. Germline lookup yields CDR1 SGHVS and CDR2 FQNEAQ. CDR3 length: 14 amino acids. CDR3 DNA sequence: TGTGCCAGCAGCTCGGGACAGGGGGCGGGAAAACTGTTTTTT. Protein sequence: CASSSGQGAGKLFF.

The V gene is TRBV30, the J gene TRBJ2-3, with a tentative D call TRBD1 (6 bases). CDR3 size: 14 residues. Trimming pared 4 bases from V and 0 bases from J, leaving 11 bases between. Germline V CDR1 and CDR2: GTSNPN, SVGIG (reference sequence). In DNA form, the CDR3 reads TGTGCCTGGAACTCAGGGGCTAGCACAGATACGCAGTATTTT. Encoded protein: CAWNSGASTDTQYF. Using reference TRBV30 and TRBJ2-3 for the parts outside the CDR3, the full variable domain is SQTIHQWPATLVQPVGSPLSLECTVEGTSNPNLYWYRQAAGRGLQLLFYSVGIGQISSEVPQNLSASRPQDRQFILSSKKLLLSDSGFYLCAWNSGASTDTQYFGPGTRLTVL.

The rearrangement joins TRBV6-1 to TRBJ2-7; no definite D call. Trimming left V 6 bases short and J 3 bases short, with 9 bases between. CDR3 length equals 12 residues. CDR1 is MNHNS and CDR2 is SASEGT in the germline V gene. CDR3 nucleotides: TGTGCCAGCAGCCAGATGTACTACGAGCAGTACTTC. Amino acids: CASSQMYYEQYF.

J is TRBJ2-7 and V is TRBV5-4; 8 bases align to TRBD2. V lost 0 bases and J lost 2; bases outside the gene matches: 1. The V gene's germline CDR1 is SGHNT and CDR2 YYREEE (reference sequence). The CDR3 is 14 residues long. Written as DNA, the CDR3 is TGTGCCAGCAGCTTGGCAGCGGGGGCCTACGAGCAGTACTTC. It specifies CASSLAAGAYEQYF. Full variable domain (outside the CDR3, taken from reference TRBV5-4 and TRBJ2-7): ETGVTQSPTHLIKTRGQQVTLRCSSQSGHNTVSWYQQALGQGPQFIFQYYREEENGRGNFPPRFSGLQFPNYSSELNVNALELDDSALYLCASSLAAGAYEQYFGPGTRLTVT.

This clone turned up a few times. Here the CDR3 reads CASSPLAGATGELFF. DNA of the CDR3: TGTGCCAGCAGCCCACTAGCGGGAGCCACCGGGGAGCTGTTTTTT. The chain carries TRBV2 and TRBJ2-2; 11 bases match TRBD2. Germline trimming cut 6 bases from V and 4 bases from J; bases unmatched to any gene: 4. The CDR3 consists of 15 residues. Per germline, CDR1 SNHLY and CDR2 FYNNEI.

In this sample, this clone turned up once. This chain links TRBV10-1 with TRBJ1-4; the D gene is possibly TRBD1 (5 bases). The V end lost 3 bases, the J end lost 3 bases, and 8 bases lay between the germline ends. The CDR3 sequence is 14 residues long. Germline CDR1 and CDR2: WNHNN and SYGVQD (reference sequence). The CDR3, as DNA: TGCGCCAGCAGTGACGGGGGACCTAATGAAAAACTGTTTTTT. This encodes CASSDGGPNEKLFF.

The chain links TRBV2 to TRBJ2-5; D is possibly TRBD1 (5 bases). Germline values: CDR1 SNHLY, CDR2 FYNNEI. This CDR3 spans 14 amino acids. Trimming took 5 bases from V and 7 from J, leaving 17 bases between them. The CDR3 here is CASSMETEAGTQYF. In nucleotides, the CDR3 is TGTGCCAGCAGTATGGAGACAGAGGCCGGGACCCAGTACTTC.

Only a few counts were recorded for this clone. The V gene is TRBV5-6, the J gene TRBJ1-3; TRBD1 is a possible D gene (5 bases). Germline-derived CDR1 and CDR2 are SGHDT and YYEEEE. Trimming shortened V by 4 bases and J by 0 bases, and 14 bases separated the two germline ends. CDR3 length: 16 amino acids. The CDR3 bases are TGTGCCAGCAGCATAACTGGGGACTTCTCTGGAAACACCATATATTTT. Residues: CASSITGDFSGNTIYF. Together with reference TRBV5-6 and TRBJ1-3, the CDR3 gives the full variable domain: DAGVTQSPTHLIKTRGQQVTLRCSPKSGHDTVSWYQQALGQGPQFIFQYYEEEERQRGNFPDRFSGHQFPNYSSELNVNALLLGDSALYLCASSITGDFSGNTIYFGEGSWLTVV.

V gene TRBV6-1 combines with J gene TRBJ2-3; possible D gene TRBD2, 5 bases. CDR1 and CDR2 (germline): MNHNS, SASEGT. The CDR3 spans 18 residues. Trimming removed 3 bases at V and 4 bases at J, with 23 bases between. The CDR3 DNA reads as TGTGCCAGCAGTGACCCCCCTGGAAGCGGCGGAAGACCAGATACGCAGTATTTT. It yields the protein CASSDPPGSGGRPDTQYF.

The table lists this clone with a few counts. The chain joins TRBV5-6 to TRBJ2-2; weak D call: TRBD2 (5 bases). The germline V gene has CDR1 SGHDT and CDR2 YYEEEE. The CDR3 has 16 amino acids. The V and J ends lost 0 bases and 2 bases respectively, with 11 bases between them. The CDR3 reads CASSLGGALNTGELFF. CDR3 DNA: TGTGCCAGCAGCTTGGGGGGAGCTCTTAACACCGGGGAGCTGTTTTTT.

The V call is TRBV4-1, the J call TRBJ1-5; D is perhaps TRBD1 (5 bases). Trimming took off 4 bases at V and 5 bases at J, with 18 bases between the two ends. This CDR3 region has 16 residues. Germline V gene data show CDR1 as MGHRA and CDR2 as YSYEKL. CDR3 in DNA: TGCGCCAGCAGCCCCCTCGGACAAGGCCAGCATCAGCCCCAGCATTTT. This codes for CASSPLGQGQHQPQHF.

The chain couples TRBV7-6 to TRBJ2-1, with a possible D match to TRBD1 (6 bases). This CDR3 is 16 amino acids long. From germline, CDR1 is SGHVS and CDR2 FNYEAQ. V lost 5 bases and J 12 bases, leaving 26 bases between the germline ends. The CDR3 DNA reads as TGTGCCAGCAGCCCCTCTCGGTCGGGGACAATGACGAGGCAGTTCTTC. Translation gives CASSPSRSGTMTRQFF.

In this sample, this clone turned up once. The chain joins TRBV7-9 to TRBJ2-3; 13 nucleotides align to TRBD2. The CDR3 length is 17 residues. The germline gives CDR1 SEHNR, CDR2 FQNEAQ (reference sequence). V lost 2 bases and J lost 5; bases outside the gene matches: 7. CDR3 DNA: TGTGCCAGCAGCTTACCTACTAGCGGGAGGGCCGTAGATACGCAGTATTTT. It translates to CASSLPTSGRAVDTQYF.